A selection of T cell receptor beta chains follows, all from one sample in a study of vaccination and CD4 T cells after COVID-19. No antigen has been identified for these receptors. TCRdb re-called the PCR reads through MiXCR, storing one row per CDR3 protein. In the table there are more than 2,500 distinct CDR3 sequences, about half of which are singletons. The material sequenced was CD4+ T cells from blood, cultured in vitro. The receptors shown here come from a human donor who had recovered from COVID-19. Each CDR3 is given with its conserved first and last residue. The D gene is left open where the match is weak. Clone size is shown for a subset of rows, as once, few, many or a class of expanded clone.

CDR3 protein: CASSWQLETGELFF
CDR3 DNA: TGTGCCAGCTCGTGGCAGCTTGAGACCGGGGAGCTGTTTTTT
J gene: TRBJ2-2
V gene: TRBV6-2/TRBV6-3
clone size: few
D gene: .

CDR3 protein: CASGVGASTDTQYF
CDR3 DNA: TGTGCCAGCGGTGTGGGGGCGAGCACAGATACGCAGTATTTT
J gene: TRBJ2-3
V gene: TRBV2
clone size: .
D gene: .

CDR3 protein: CSARDRTTNTEAFF
CDR3 DNA: TGCAGTGCTAGAGATAGGACTACGAACACTGAAGCTTTCTTT
J gene: TRBJ1-1
V gene: TRBV20-1
clone size: large
D gene: .

CDR3 protein: CASGKGRDQPQHF
CDR3 DNA: TGTGCCAGCGGGAAGGGGAGGGATCAGCCCCAGCATTTT
J gene: TRBJ1-5
V gene: TRBV27
clone size: few
D gene: .

CDR3 protein: CAWSLFTGTGEADTQYF
CDR3 DNA: TGTGCCTGGAGCCTTTTTACCGGGACAGGGGAGGCAGATACGCAGTATTTT
J gene: TRBJ2-3
V gene: TRBV30
clone size: few
D gene: TRBD1

CDR3 protein: CASSSTGYQPQHF
CDR3 DNA: TGTGCCAGCAGCTCTACAGGGTATCAGCCCCAGCATTTT
J gene: TRBJ1-5
V gene: TRBV7-2
clone size: few
D gene: .

CDR3 protein: CASSAASSSSYNSPLHF
CDR3 DNA: TGTGCCAGCAGCGCTGCTAGTAGTAGCTCCTATAATTCACCCCTCCACTTT
J gene: TRBJ1-6
V gene: TRBV6-1
clone size: .
D gene: .

CDR3 protein: CASRLNRGGTEAFF
CDR3 DNA: TGTGCCAGCAGACTCAACAGGGGGGGGACTGAAGCTTTCTTT
J gene: TRBJ1-1
V gene: TRBV2
clone size: few
D gene: TRBD1

CDR3 protein: CASSLTLRTPNSPLHF
CDR3 DNA: TGTGCCAGCAGCTTAACCCTCCGGACGCCTAATTCACCCCTCCACTTT
J gene: TRBJ1-6
V gene: TRBV7-9
clone size: few
D gene: .

CDR3 protein: CSASAATSGSYNEQFF
CDR3 DNA: TGCAGTGCTAGCGCAGCGACTAGCGGATCCTACAATGAGCAGTTCTTC
J gene: TRBJ2-1
V gene: TRBV20-1
clone size: .
D gene: TRBD2

CDR3 protein: CASSGGLAGGYNEQFF
CDR3 DNA: TGTGCCAGCAGTGGCGGACTAGCGGGAGGCTACAATGAGCAGTTCTTC
J gene: TRBJ2-1
V gene: TRBV6-1
clone size: .
D gene: TRBD2